The present entry profiles one T cell receptor (beta chain) with its context. This sample is part of a study of blood T cell repertoires in COVID-19. Study details: From the United States, Italy and Spain came samples of acute and convalescent COVID-19. The cDNA or gDNA used as material had been derived from T cells, B-cell-depleted T cells, or PBMCs.

As processed by the authors: Amplified reference gene primers provided the basis for estimating nucleated cell counts. TCRdb's copy holds only in-frame clones and misses some; the assay was immunoSEQ multiplex PCR. V and J calls and clone size are copied from that table; D and trimming were computed from the DNA. The data show more than 400,000 clones, roughly 91% seen once. In assigning cohorts, the study relied on participant-reported clinical history. The CDR3 has 18 residues. Trimming pared 4 bases from V and 0 bases from J, leaving 20 bases between. Germline V gene sequence: CDR1 LNHDA, CDR2 SQIVND (reference sequence).

The rearrangement uses TRBV19 and TRBJ2-3; a weak D match, TRBD2 (6 bases). The TCR comes from a man between 18 and 29 years old who had recovered from COVID-19. The material sequenced was PBMCs or T cells enriched from blood (not recorded which). CDR3 sequence (DNA): TGTGCCAGTAGTACCCGGGAGTGGATGGACACTAGCACAGATACGCAGTATTTT. Translating it yields CASSTREWMDTSTDTQYF. The variable domain in full, with the rest retrieved from reference TRBV19 and TRBJ2-3, is DGGITQSPKYLFRKEGQNVTLSCEQNLNHDAMYWYRQDPGQGLRLIYYSQIVNDFQKGDIAEGYSVSREKKESFPLTVTSAQKNPTAFYLCASSTREWMDTSTDTQYFGPGTRLTVL.